This T cell receptor beta chain was sequenced for a study of neoadjuvant anti-PD-1 for oral cavity cancer. The wider study: Patients without progression received a fourth nivolumab dose around day 43, then surgical resection on days 50-56. Study-level results: With three patients per group, TCR findings need larger cohorts. Higher pretreatment Treg/Th17 ratios tracked higher pretreatment blood clonality.

V lost 4 bases, J lost 0 bases, and 4 bases stayed unmatched. The germline V gene has CDR1 SGHRS and CDR2 YFSETQ. This CDR3 comprises 16 residues. The method was immunoSEQ multiplex PCR; TCRdb's version includes in-frame clones alone and lacks a portion of them. Among 6,000 to 7,000 clones listed, roughly 50% were seen once. Concerning this clone itself: Its target is not known.

V usage is TRBV5-1 and J usage is TRBJ2-2, with 9 bases that match TRBD2. Specimen: tumor tissue, collected before nivolumab (anti-PD-1) treatment. This clonotype was sampled from a person aged 40-85 years with oral cavity squamous cell carcinoma. CDR3 protein: CASSPSGGPNTGELFF. CDR3 sequence (DNA): TGCGCCAGCAGCCCGAGCGGGGGGCCGAACACCGGGGAGCTGTTTTTT.